This TCR beta chain was sequenced during a study of blood T cell repertoires in COVID-19. In the study overall: The study drew acute and convalescent COVID-19 samples from the United States, Italy and Spain. T cells, B-cell-depleted T cells, or PBMCs provided the cDNA or gDNA that served as material.

The V end lost 0 bases, the J end lost 9 bases, and 9 bases lay between the germline ends. The length of the CDR3 is 12 residues. The V gene's germline CDR1 is MGHRA and CDR2 YSYEKL. Original analysis: Amplifying reference gene primers gave estimates of nucleated cell counts. The data were produced by immunoSEQ multiplex PCR, yet TCRdb's version contains in-frame clones alone and is incomplete. V and J calls and clone size are those listed in that table; D and trimming were worked out from the DNA. Among about 180,000 clones listed, approximately 88% were seen once. Material for sequencing was peripheral blood. This sequence originates from a woman aged 25 to 39 with acute or convalescent COVID-19. The chain uses TRBV4-1 and TRBJ2-7, with D perhaps matching TRBD2 (6 bases). CDR3 DNA: TGCGCCAGCAGCCAAGATGACGGGAGGCAGTACTTC. Translation: CASSQDDGRQYF.